The rows below give T cell receptor beta chains drawn from one sample of a study of T cell responses to AZD1222 COVID-19 vaccine. The assay was immunoSEQ multiplex PCR, and TCRdb's table has in-frame clones only and misses some. The sample includes more than 85,000 clones, about four fifths of them seen just once. Sample: peripheral blood, taken on day 0 of AZD1222 vaccination. Receptors originate from an adult in good health. CDR3s include the opening cysteine and the closing phenylalanine or tryptophan. The order of the fields is CDR3 length, D gene, V gene, clone size, J gene, CDR3 DNA, CDR3 protein. D genes are given only for firm matches. Not all rows give a size; the values are once, few, many and, for expanded clones, a class.

CDR3 length: 15; D gene: -; V gene: TRBV10-1; clone size: -; J gene: TRBJ2-1; CDR3 DNA: TGCGCCAGCAGCCGTTTAGGGGTCGGCGAAGAGGAGCAGTTCTTC; CDR3 protein: CASSRLGVGEEEQFF
CDR3 length: 15; D gene: -; V gene: TRBV28; clone size: few; J gene: TRBJ1-2; CDR3 DNA: TGTGCCAGCAGATCATCCCTAGGACAGACCTATGGCTACACCTTC; CDR3 protein: CASRSSLGQTYGYTF
CDR3 length: 15; D gene: TRBD1; V gene: TRBV7-8; clone size: -; J gene: TRBJ1-1; CDR3 DNA: TGTGCCAGCAGCCCGTACGGGACAGCCCGTTTTGAAGCTTTCTTT; CDR3 protein: CASSPYGTARFEAFF
CDR3 length: 12; D gene: -; V gene: TRBV29-1; clone size: few; J gene: TRBJ2-1; CDR3 DNA: TGCAGCGTTGGAGGAGGGGACAATGAGCAGTTCTTC; CDR3 protein: CSVGGGDNEQFF
CDR3 length: 14; D gene: -; V gene: TRBV24-1; clone size: few; J gene: TRBJ2-5; CDR3 DNA: TGTGCCACCAGTGATTCCGCCTCCCAAGAGACCCAGTACTTC; CDR3 protein: CATSDSASQETQYF
CDR3 length: 13; D gene: TRBD1; V gene: TRBV6-5; clone size: -; J gene: TRBJ1-2; CDR3 DNA: TGTGCCAGCAGTTACCGACAGGGACATGGCTACACCTTC; CDR3 protein: CASSYRQGHGYTF
CDR3 length: 13; D gene: -; V gene: TRBV14; clone size: -; J gene: TRBJ2-7; CDR3 DNA: TGTGCCAGCAGCCAAGATCGGCGCACCGCTCAGTACTTC; CDR3 protein: CASSQDRRTAQYF
CDR3 length: 14; D gene: -; V gene: TRBV13; clone size: once; J gene: TRBJ1-3; CDR3 DNA: TGTGCCAGCAGCTTAGGGGAGTCTGGAAACACCATATATTTT; CDR3 protein: CASSLGESGNTIYF
CDR3 length: 20; D gene: TRBD2; V gene: TRBV27; clone size: -; J gene: TRBJ2-3; CDR3 DNA: TGTGCCAGCAGTTTAAGAAGCGGGGGGGCCCTCGGCCCACGCACAGATACGCAGTATTTT; CDR3 protein: CASSLRSGGALGPRTDTQYF
CDR3 length: 14; D gene: -; V gene: TRBV3-1/TRBV3-2; clone size: -; J gene: TRBJ2-7; CDR3 DNA: TGTGCCAGCAGCGGGACTCTACCCCCTTACGAGCAGTACTTC; CDR3 protein: CASSGTLPPYEQYF
CDR3 length: 16; D gene: TRBD1; V gene: TRBV7-9; clone size: once; J gene: TRBJ1-2; CDR3 DNA: TGTGCCAGCAGCGGACCCGGGGACAGACTCCGATATGGCTACACCTTC; CDR3 protein: CASSGPGDRLRYGYTF
CDR3 length: 16; D gene: -; V gene: TRBV6-5; clone size: once; J gene: TRBJ1-2; CDR3 DNA: TGTGCCAGCAGTTACTCTGCTGCAGAGAAGGTGTATGGCTACACCTTC; CDR3 protein: CASSYSAAEKVYGYTF
CDR3 length: 15; D gene: TRBD1; V gene: TRBV6-5; clone size: -; J gene: TRBJ2-2; CDR3 DNA: TGTGCCAGCAGCTCTGGACAGGGGGACACCGGGGAGCTGTTTTTT; CDR3 protein: CASSSGQGDTGELFF
CDR3 length: 15; D gene: -; V gene: TRBV6-6; clone size: -; J gene: TRBJ1-5; CDR3 DNA: TGTGCCAGCAGTTACTCTACTAAACCGTCTCAGCCCCAGCATTTT; CDR3 protein: CASSYSTKPSQPQHF
CDR3 length: 16; D gene: TRBD2; V gene: TRBV19; clone size: -; J gene: TRBJ2-3; CDR3 DNA: TGTGCCAGTAGTCAGGGACTAGCGGGCGCCACAGATACGCAGTATTTT; CDR3 protein: CASSQGLAGATDTQYF
CDR3 length: 14; D gene: -; V gene: TRBV28; clone size: -; J gene: TRBJ2-2; CDR3 DNA: TGTGCCAGCCGGGACCATCGGGACGGCGGGGAGCTGTTTTTT; CDR3 protein: CASRDHRDGGELFF
CDR3 length: 16; D gene: -; V gene: TRBV6-1; clone size: -; J gene: TRBJ2-1; CDR3 DNA: TGTGCCAGCAGTGGGGGTCGGGAGATGACCTACAATGAGCAGTTCTTC; CDR3 protein: CASSGGREMTYNEQFF
CDR3 length: 15; D gene: -; V gene: TRBV3-1/TRBV3-2; clone size: -; J gene: TRBJ1-4; CDR3 DNA: TGTGCCAGCAGCCAAGGACGGCGGACAATTGAAAAACTGTTTTTT; CDR3 protein: CASSQGRRTIEKLFF